The T cell receptor beta chain under discussion was sequenced for a study of blood T cell repertoires in COVID-19. Across the study: PBMCs, B-cell-depleted T cells, or T cells were the source of the cDNA or gDNA that made up the material.

Per the authors' pipeline: Scientists estimated how many nucleated cells there were by amplifying reference gene primers. Libraries were prepared by immunoSEQ multiplex PCR; TCRdb keeps only in-frame clonotypes and omits some of them. V and J calls and clone size are given by that table; D and trimming were obtained from the DNA. The data contain approximately 98,000 clones, 65% to 80% of them seen just once; the ten biggest clones take up about 1.8%. The ends were cut back, 3 bases at V and 0 bases at J, with 3 bases in the middle. The CDR3 contains 13 residues. From germline, CDR1 is LNHDA and CDR2 SQIVND (reference sequence). This clone has just a few counts.

The rearrangement links TRBV19 to TRBJ1-5, with D uncertain. The sequencing input was peripheral blood. This TCR came from a woman aged 40 to 50 with acute or convalescent COVID-19. CDR3 nucleotide sequence: TGTGCCAGTAGTATTAGTAGCAATCAGCCCCAGCATTTT. Protein: CASSISSNQPQHF.